The rows below give T cell receptor beta chains drawn from one sample of a study of blood T cell repertoires in COVID-19. Measured with immunoSEQ multiplex PCR; TCRdb has only the in-frame clones, and not every one. The data contain around 290,000 clones, 70% to 90% of them singletons. Sequencing used PBMCs or T cells enriched from blood (not recorded which). Every receptor here comes from a woman aged 25 to 39 who had recovered from COVID-19. CDR3s include the opening cysteine and the closing phenylalanine or tryptophan. The D gene is left open where the match is weak. Where a row states a size, it is once, few, many or the class of an expanded clone; other rows omit it.

TRBV2	-	TRBJ1-5	once	TGTGCCAGCAGTGGTCAACCCCGCAGGGGAGGGAATCAGCCCCAGCATTTT	CASSGQPRRGGNQPQHF
TRBV10-3	-	TRBJ2-3	-	TGTGCCATCAGTGAGTCGAGACAGAGCACAGATACGCAGTATTTT	CAISESRQSTDTQYF
TRBV6-4	-	TRBJ2-3	-	TGTGCCAGCAGCGCCGGACAGTTTGATACGCAGTATTTT	CASSAGQFDTQYF
TRBV18	-	TRBJ1-5	-	TGTGCCAGCTCAGAACAGACGAACAGGCTCCAGCATTTT	CASSEQTNRLQHF
TRBV15	-	TRBJ1-1	-	TGTGCCACCAGCAGAGGTTCCTTTGCGGGCCCTGAAGCTTTCTTT	CATSRGSFAGPEAFF
TRBV27	-	TRBJ2-1	-	TGTGCCAGCAGTCCGACGACAGTGGACTACAATGAGCAGTTCTTC	CASSPTTVDYNEQFF
TRBV3-1/TRBV3-2	TRBD2	TRBJ2-1	-	TGTGCCAGCAGCCAGTGGCGGGAGGGAGTCATCGGTGAGCAGTTCTTC	CASSQWREGVIGEQFF
TRBV20-1	-	TRBJ2-3	-	TGCAGTGCTAGTTGGACACCAGAATCCACAGATACGCAGTATTTT	CSASWTPESTDTQYF
TRBV3-1/TRBV3-2	-	TRBJ1-5	-	TGTGCCAGTTCACAAGCAAAGGGTCAGGGGATATATCAGCCCCAGCATTTT	CASSQAKGQGIYQPQHF
TRBV5-1	TRBD1	TRBJ2-5	-	TGCGCCAGCAGCAAAGGGACAGAAGAGACCCAGTACTTC	CASSKGTEETQYF
TRBV6-6	TRBD1	TRBJ1-6	few	TGTGCCAGCAGTCGCACCAGGGGGAGCCTCCATAATTCACCCCTCCACTTT	CASSRTRGSLHNSPLHF
TRBV4-1	TRBD1	TRBJ1-3	once	TGCGCCAGCAGCCAAGCCGTGCGGGACAGCAACTCTGGAAACACCATATATTTT	CASSQAVRDSNSGNTIYF
TRBV30	TRBD2	TRBJ2-2	-	TGTGCCTTAAACTCCGGGACTAGCCTCCGGGAGCTGTTTTTT	CALNSGTSLRELFF
TRBV7-3	TRBD2	TRBJ2-3	-	TGTGCCAGCAGCTTAGGGCTAGCGGGTGGTACGCAGTATTTT	CASSLGLAGGTQYF
TRBV6-6	TRBD2	TRBJ2-2	few	TGTGCCAGCAGTTATGCCCCGGGGGGGGCCGGGGAGCTGTTTTTT	CASSYAPGGAGELFF
TRBV28	TRBD1	TRBJ2-7	-	TGTGCCAGCAGTTCTCATTCCGGGACAGACTACGAGCAGTACTTC	CASSSHSGTDYEQYF
TRBV5-6	TRBD2	TRBJ2-3	few	TGTGCCAGCAGCTTGGCTCTAGCGGGATTAGATACGCAGTATTTT	CASSLALAGLDTQYF
TRBV30	-	TRBJ2-5	-	TGTGCCTGGAGTGTGATTAGCGAGACCCAGTACTTC	CAWSVISETQYF
TRBV19	-	TRBJ1-1	-	TGTGCCAGTGGCCAGTCAGTGAACACTGAAGCTTTCTTT	CASGQSVNTEAFF
TRBV27	-	TRBJ1-4	once	TGTGCCAGCAGGAGGTTGGGAGGAGTAGATGAAAAACTGTTTTTT	CASRRLGGVDEKLFF
TRBV6-4	-	TRBJ2-2	few	TGTGCCAGCAGTGAAGGGGACACCGGGGAGCTGTTTTTT	CASSEGDTGELFF
TRBV9	-	TRBJ2-1	-	TGTGCCAGCAGCGTAGTACCGGACTTTCAGTACAATGAGCAGTTCTTC	CASSVVPDFQYNEQFF
TRBV5-1	-	TRBJ2-5	-	TGCGCCAGCAGCTTGGGGGAGGGGGTGACCCAGTACTTC	CASSLGEGVTQYF
TRBV29-1	-	TRBJ1-1	-	TGCAGCGTTCCGTCAGGGATGATGAACACTGAAGCTTTCTTT	CSVPSGMMNTEAFF